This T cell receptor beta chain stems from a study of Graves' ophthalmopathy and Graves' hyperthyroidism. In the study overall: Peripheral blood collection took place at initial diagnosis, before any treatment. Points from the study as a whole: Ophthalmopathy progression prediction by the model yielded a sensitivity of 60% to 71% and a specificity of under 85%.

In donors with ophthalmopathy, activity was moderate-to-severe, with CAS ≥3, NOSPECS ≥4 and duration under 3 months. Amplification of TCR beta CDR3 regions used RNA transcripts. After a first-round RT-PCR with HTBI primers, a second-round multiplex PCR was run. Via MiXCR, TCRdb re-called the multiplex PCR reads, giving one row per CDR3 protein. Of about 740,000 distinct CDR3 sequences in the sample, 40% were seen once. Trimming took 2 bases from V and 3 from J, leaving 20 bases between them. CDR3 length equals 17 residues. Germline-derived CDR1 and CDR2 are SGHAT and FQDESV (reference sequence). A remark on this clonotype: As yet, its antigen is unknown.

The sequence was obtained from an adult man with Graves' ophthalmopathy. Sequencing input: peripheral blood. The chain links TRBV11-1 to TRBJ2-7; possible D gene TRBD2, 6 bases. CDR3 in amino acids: CASSLKWGEDSGYEQYF. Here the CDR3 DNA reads TGTGCCAGCAGCTTAAAATGGGGGGAGGACTCGGGCTACGAGCAGTACTTC. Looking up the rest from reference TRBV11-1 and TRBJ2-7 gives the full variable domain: EAEVAQSPRYKITEKSQAVAFWCDPISGHATLYWYRQILGQGPELLVQFQDESVVDDSQLPKDRFSAERLKGVDSTLKIQPAELGDSAMYLCASSLKWGEDSGYEQYFGPGTRLTVT.